This T cell receptor (beta chain) was documented in a study of T-cell reconstitution after alpha-beta-depleted transplantation in children. It was with unique molecular identifiers that the TCRbeta library was prepared. TCRdb ran MiXCR on the PCR reads and lists one entry per CDR3 protein. The sample contains a few hundred thousand distinct CDR3 sequences, under 9.5% of which appear only once. Germline V CDR1 and CDR2: LGHDT, YNNKEL (reference sequence). The V segment lost 0 bases and the J segment 6 bases; nucleotides outside the gene matches: 5. The CDR3 covers 15 residues. This chain joins TRBV3-1 and TRBJ1-5; 7 nucleotides agree with TRBD1. This TCR derives from a human donor who donated a stem cell graft to a child with acute lymphoblastic leukemia. The starting material was PBMCs from the stem cell graft donor, obtained from the stem cell graft. The CDR3, as DNA: TGTGCCAGCAGCCAAGATTCGGCAGGGGGTCAGCCCCAGCATTTT. Translation gives CASSQDSAGGQPQHF.